The sample holds a few counts of the clone carrying this T cell receptor beta chain. Its matching antigen is unknown. These data originate in a study of response to subunit inactivated influenza vaccine. Study-wide points: Few new T cells, the authors suggested, are recruited by each seasonal influenza vaccination.

The CDR3 totals 13 residues. From germline, CDR1 is LGHDT and CDR2 YNNKEL (reference sequence). Trimming removed 1 base at V and 1 base at J, with 5 bases between. Via MiXCR, TCRdb re-called the RT-PCR reads, giving one row per CDR3 protein. The sample includes about 540,000 distinct CDR3 sequences, roughly 25% of them seen just once. This sample was also put to use in a study of T cells expressing NK-cell markers. That report notes: It was by 5'RACE template switching with UMIs that TCR beta cDNA was made. It was sorted CD3+CD56+NKG2C+, CD3+CD56+NKG2C- and CD3+CD56-NKG2C+ T cells that supplied the TCR beta repertoires. Seropositivity for HCMV was found in seven of the eight sequenced donors, with one seronegative. It is unclear if expanded NKG2C-expressing clones target HCMV antigens.

The sequence was obtained from a man aged 45 to 65 who received an inactivated influenza vaccine. The specimen was CD4+ T cells sorted from PBMCs, collected 11 to 12 days after vaccination. This chain joins TRBV3-1 and TRBJ2-7; D ambiguous. The CDR3 is CASSQVRSYEQYF. For the CDR3, the DNA is TGTGCCAGCAGCCAAGTTCGGTCCTACGAGCAGTACTTC.